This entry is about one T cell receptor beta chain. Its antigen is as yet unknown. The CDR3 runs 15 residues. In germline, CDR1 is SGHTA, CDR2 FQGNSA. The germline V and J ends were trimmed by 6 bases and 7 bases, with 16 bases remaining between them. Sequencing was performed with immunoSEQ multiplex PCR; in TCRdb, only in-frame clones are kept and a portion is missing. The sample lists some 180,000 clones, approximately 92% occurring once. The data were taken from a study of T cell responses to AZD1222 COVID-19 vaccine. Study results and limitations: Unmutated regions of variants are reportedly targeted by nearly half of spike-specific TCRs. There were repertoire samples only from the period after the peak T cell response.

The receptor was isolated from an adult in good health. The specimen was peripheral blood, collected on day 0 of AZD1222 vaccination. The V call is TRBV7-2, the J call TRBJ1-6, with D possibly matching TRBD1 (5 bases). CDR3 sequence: CASRRDRTLNSPLHF. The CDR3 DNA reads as TGTGCCAGCAGAAGGGACCGGACCTTAAATTCACCCCTCCACTTT.